What follows is one T cell receptor (beta chain) and its context. The sample originates from a study of blood T cell repertoires in COVID-19. Study context: PBMCs, B-cell-depleted T cells, or T cells were the source of the cDNA or gDNA that made up the material.

As processed by the authors: Cell counts per sample came from amplifying reference gene primers. TCRdb's table, derived via immunoSEQ multiplex PCR, lists solely in-frame clones and lacks some. D and trimming were read from the DNA, whereas the V and J calls and clone size are those reported in that table. Altogether approximately 190,000 clones are present, around nine tenths being singletons, with the ten largest covering roughly 6.2%. CDR3 length equals 13 residues. Between the trimmed V and J ends, which lost 6 bases and 10 bases, there was a span of 16 bases. Specimen: peripheral blood. V is TRBV12-3 or TRBV12-4 and J is TRBJ2-1; D not resolved. This receptor was identified in a middle-aged woman who had recovered from COVID-19. For the CDR3, the DNA is TGTGCCAGCAGCTTCTCTCCGGGTCGGGAGCAGTTCTTC. This sequence encodes CASSFSPGREQFF.